Listed here is a single TCR beta chain. Its antigen is as yet unknown. This sample is part of a study of T cells in Graves' hyperthyroidism and ophthalmopathy. Amplification targeted TCR beta CDR3 regions from RNA transcripts. An initial round of RT-PCR targeting the TCR CDR3 relied on the HTBI primer set. MiXCR was run by TCRdb on the multiplex PCR reads, yielding one entry per CDR3 protein. The table lists some 690,000 distinct CDR3 sequences, roughly a sixth of them singletons, with around 15% in the top ten. In germline, CDR1 is SGHTS, CDR2 YDEGEE. This CDR3 spans 13 amino acids. V gave up 10 bases and J gave up 3 bases, with 16 bases separating them. Overall study findings and caveats: In the blood, most expanded thyroid clonotypes above 0.001 appeared as well.

This TCR was recovered from a man aged 45 to 65 with Graves' hyperthyroidism. The sample was blood. This sequence joins TRBV5-8 and TRBJ1-1, with D perhaps TRBD1 (5 bases). DNA for the CDR3: TGTGCCCGAAGGGACCGCGAAGACACTGAAGCTTTCTTT. Protein product: CARRDREDTEAFF. The complete variable domain, with remaining parts taken from reference TRBV5-8 and TRBJ1-1, reads EAGVTQSPTHLIKTRGQQATLRCSPISGHTSVYWYQQALGLGLQFLLWYDEGEERNRGNFPPRFSGRQFPNYSSELNVNALELEDSALYLCARRDREDTEAFFGQGTRLTVV.